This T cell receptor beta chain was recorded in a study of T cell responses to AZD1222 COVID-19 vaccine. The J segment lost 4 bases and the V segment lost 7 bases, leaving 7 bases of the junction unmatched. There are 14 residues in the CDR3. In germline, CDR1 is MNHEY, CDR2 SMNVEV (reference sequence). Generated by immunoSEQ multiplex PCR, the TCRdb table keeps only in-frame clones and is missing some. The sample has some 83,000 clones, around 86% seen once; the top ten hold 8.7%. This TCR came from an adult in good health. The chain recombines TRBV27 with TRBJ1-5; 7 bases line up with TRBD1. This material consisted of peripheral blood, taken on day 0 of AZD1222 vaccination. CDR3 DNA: TGTGCCAGCAAACAGGGGTTGGGGAATCAGCCCCAGCATTTT. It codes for CASKQGLGNQPQHF.